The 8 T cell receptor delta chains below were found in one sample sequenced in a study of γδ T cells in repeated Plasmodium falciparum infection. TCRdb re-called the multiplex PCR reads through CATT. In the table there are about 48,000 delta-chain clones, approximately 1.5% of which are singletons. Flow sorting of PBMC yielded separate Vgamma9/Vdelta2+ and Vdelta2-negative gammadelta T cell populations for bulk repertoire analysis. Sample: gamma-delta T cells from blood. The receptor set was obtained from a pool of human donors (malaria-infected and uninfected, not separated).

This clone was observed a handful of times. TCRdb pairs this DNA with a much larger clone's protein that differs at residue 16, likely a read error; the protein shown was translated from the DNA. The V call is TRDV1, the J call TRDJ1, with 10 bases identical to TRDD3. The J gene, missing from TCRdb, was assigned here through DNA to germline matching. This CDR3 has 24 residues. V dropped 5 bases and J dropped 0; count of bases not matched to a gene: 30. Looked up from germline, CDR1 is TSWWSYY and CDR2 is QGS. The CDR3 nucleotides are TGTGCTCTTGGGCCACCCCCTCCTTCCTCCACCTCCTACTGGGGGATGCACTACACCGATAAACTCATCTTT. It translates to CALGPPPPSSTSYWGMHYTDKLIF.

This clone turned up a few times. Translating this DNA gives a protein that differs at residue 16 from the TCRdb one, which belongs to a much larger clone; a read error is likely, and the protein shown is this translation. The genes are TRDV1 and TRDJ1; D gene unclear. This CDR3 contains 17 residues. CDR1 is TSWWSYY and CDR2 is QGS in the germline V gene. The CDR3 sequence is CALGETGLLLCTDKLTF. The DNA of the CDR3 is TGTGCTCTTGGGGAAACGGGTCTTTTGCTGTGCACCGATAAACTCACCTTT.

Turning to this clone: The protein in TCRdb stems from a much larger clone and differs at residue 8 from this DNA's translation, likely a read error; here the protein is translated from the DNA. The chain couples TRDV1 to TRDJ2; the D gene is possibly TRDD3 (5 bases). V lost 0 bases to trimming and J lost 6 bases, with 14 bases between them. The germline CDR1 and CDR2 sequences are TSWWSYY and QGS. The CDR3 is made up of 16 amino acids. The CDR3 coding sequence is TGTGCTCTTGGGGAACTTCACCGTGGGGACCCAGCACAACTCTTCTTT. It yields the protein CALGELHRGDPAQLFF.

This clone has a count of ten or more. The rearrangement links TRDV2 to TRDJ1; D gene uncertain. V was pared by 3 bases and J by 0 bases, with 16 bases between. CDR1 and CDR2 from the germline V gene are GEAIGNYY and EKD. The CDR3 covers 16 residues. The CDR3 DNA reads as TGTGCCTGTGACCTCGTATCAGGATCTTACACCGATAAACTCATCTTT. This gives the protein CACDLVSGSYTDKLIF.

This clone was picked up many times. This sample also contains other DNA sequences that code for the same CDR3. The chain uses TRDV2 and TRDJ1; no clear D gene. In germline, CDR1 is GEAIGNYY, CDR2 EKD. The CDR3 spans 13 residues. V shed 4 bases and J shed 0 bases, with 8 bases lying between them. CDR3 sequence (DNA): TGTGCCTGTGATACCGGGTACACCGATAAACTCATCTTT. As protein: CACDTGYTDKLIF.

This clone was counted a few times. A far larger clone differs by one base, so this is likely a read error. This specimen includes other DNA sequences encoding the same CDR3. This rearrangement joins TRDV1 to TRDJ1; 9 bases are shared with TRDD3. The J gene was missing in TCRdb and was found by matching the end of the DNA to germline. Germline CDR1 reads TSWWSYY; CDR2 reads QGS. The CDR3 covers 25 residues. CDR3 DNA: TGTGCTCTTGGGGAAGTGGGCCTACACCTGGGGGATGAAGTGAGGAGGCCACTGTACACCGACAAACTCATCTTT. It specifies CALGEVGLHLGDEVRRPLYTDKLIF.

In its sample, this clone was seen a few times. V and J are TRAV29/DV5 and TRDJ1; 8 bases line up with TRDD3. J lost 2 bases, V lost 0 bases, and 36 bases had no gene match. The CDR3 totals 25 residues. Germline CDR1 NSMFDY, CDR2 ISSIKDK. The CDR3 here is CAASAHPRHQLSHIWGNGPTDKLIF. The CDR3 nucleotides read TGTGCAGCAAGCGCGCATCCAAGGCATCAGTTGAGTCATATCTGGGGGAACGGACCGACCGATAAACTCATCTTT.

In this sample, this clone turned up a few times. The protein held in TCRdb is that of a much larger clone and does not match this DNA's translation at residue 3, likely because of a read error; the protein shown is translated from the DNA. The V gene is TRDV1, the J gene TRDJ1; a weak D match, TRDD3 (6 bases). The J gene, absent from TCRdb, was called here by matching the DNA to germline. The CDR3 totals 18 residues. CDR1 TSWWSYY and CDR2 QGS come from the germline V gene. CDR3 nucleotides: TGTGCTCCTGGGGTACGGGGGTCTAAGAGTGGATATAGGATGAAACTCATCTTT. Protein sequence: CAPGVRGSKSGYRMKLIF.